This entry describes one TCR beta chain. Its specificity is unknown. The sample is drawn from a study of T cells in localized non-small cell lung cancer. Study results and limitations: Turning up in adjacent lung were a median about 56 of the top 100 tumor clones. Overall survival was longer when the density of T cells in the blood was higher.

Trimming took off 1 base at V and 6 bases at J, with 8 bases between the two ends. The CDR3 length is 13 residues. The germline V gene encodes CDR1 MGHDK and CDR2 SYGVNS. Profiling relied on immunoSEQ multiplex PCR, and the TCRdb table lists in-frame clones only, not all of them. The sample shows about 54,000 clones, around 81% of them seen only once. The TCR sequence derives from a female donor of 60 years or more with stage II squamous cell lung carcinoma. The sample was peripheral blood, taken before any cancer treatment. The rearrangement joins TRBV25-1 to TRBJ2-3, with D unclear. The CDR3 DNA follows: TGTGCCAGCAGTGAATCCCCTTTGGATACGCAGTATTTT. Encoded protein: CASSESPLDTQYF.